This is a list of T cell receptor beta chains from one sample in a study of post-analysis software for immune sequencing data. Each CDR3 protein is one row after TCRdb ran MiXCR on the PCR reads. The sample contains hundreds of thousands of distinct CDR3 sequences, about 40% of which appear only once. The sequencing sample was made of blood. The origin of the receptors is a girl under 18 with multiple sclerosis. Both conserved end residues are part of each CDR3. The order of the fields is D gene, J gene, clone size, V gene, CDR3 DNA, CDR3 protein. D genes are given only for firm matches. Expanded clones get a size class; other rows say once, few or many, or leave the size out.

d_gene: -; j_gene: TRBJ2-7; abundance: few; v_gene: TRBV6-5; CDR3nt: TGTGCCAGTATGGGAGACAGGAGCTCCTACGAGCAGTACTTC; CDR3aa: CASMGDRSSYEQYF
d_gene: TRBD2; j_gene: TRBJ2-1; abundance: once; v_gene: TRBV6-6; CDR3nt: TGTGCCAGCAGTAGCGGGAGGCTTGGGAATGAGCAGTTCTTC; CDR3aa: CASSSGRLGNEQFF
d_gene: TRBD2; j_gene: TRBJ2-5; abundance: -; v_gene: TRBV12-3/TRBV12-4; CDR3nt: TGTGCCAGCAGTCTTAGACCCGGACTAGCTTTACAAGAGACCCAGTACTTC; CDR3aa: CASSLRPGLALQETQYF
d_gene: -; j_gene: TRBJ2-7; abundance: few; v_gene: TRBV6-6; CDR3nt: TGTGCCAGCAGCTCCAGGGTTTCGGATGAGCAGTACTTC; CDR3aa: CASSSRVSDEQYF
d_gene: -; j_gene: TRBJ2-5; abundance: -; v_gene: TRBV7-2; CDR3nt: TGTGCCAGCAGCATGGGGGACGTGGCGTACCAAGAGACCCAGTACTTC; CDR3aa: CASSMGDVAYQETQYF
d_gene: -; j_gene: TRBJ1-2; abundance: -; v_gene: TRBV30; CDR3nt: TGTGCCTGGAGGGGAAGGAACTATGGCTACACCTTC; CDR3aa: CAWRGRNYGYTF
d_gene: -; j_gene: TRBJ1-5; abundance: -; v_gene: TRBV12-3/TRBV12-4; CDR3nt: TGTGCCAGCAGTTTAGCCCTGAAACAGGGAAGCAATCAGCCCCAGCATTTT; CDR3aa: CASSLALKQGSNQPQHF
d_gene: -; j_gene: TRBJ2-4; abundance: -; v_gene: TRBV3-1; CDR3nt: TGTGCCAGCAGCCTTGGGGATTACATTCAGTACTTC; CDR3aa: CASSLGDYIQYF
d_gene: TRBD1; j_gene: TRBJ1-6; abundance: few; v_gene: TRBV3-1; CDR3nt: TGTGCCAGCAGCCAAGCGGGGACAGGGGTTCATTCACCCCTCCACTTT; CDR3aa: CASSQAGTGVHSPLHF
d_gene: TRBD2; j_gene: TRBJ2-1; abundance: -; v_gene: TRBV29-1; CDR3nt: TGCAGCGTTTCTTCTCTAGCGGGAGCTCTCAATGAGCAGTTCTTC; CDR3aa: CSVSSLAGALNEQFF
d_gene: TRBD1; j_gene: TRBJ2-5; abundance: few; v_gene: TRBV2; CDR3nt: TGTGCCAGCAGCCGACAGGGGGAAGGCTACGGGACCCAGTACTTC; CDR3aa: CASSRQGEGYGTQYF
d_gene: -; j_gene: TRBJ2-5; abundance: -; v_gene: TRBV20-1; CDR3nt: TGCAGCGGAGGGCCGGGAGAGACCCAGTACTTC; CDR3aa: CSGGPGETQYF
d_gene: -; j_gene: TRBJ1-5; abundance: -; v_gene: TRBV6-5; CDR3nt: TGTGTCAGCAGTTCTAGCCCGAGCCGCGACCAGCCCCAGCATTTT; CDR3aa: CVSSSSPSRDQPQHF
d_gene: -; j_gene: TRBJ1-2; abundance: -; v_gene: TRBV7-3; CDR3nt: TGTGCCAGCAGCTTAAACGCAGGGAATGGCTACACCTTC; CDR3aa: CASSLNAGNGYTF
d_gene: TRBD1; j_gene: TRBJ1-5; abundance: -; v_gene: TRBV20-1; CDR3nt: TGCAGTGCTAGAGATCGGGGACAGGGAGATCAGCCCCAGCATTTT; CDR3aa: CSARDRGQGDQPQHF
d_gene: -; j_gene: TRBJ2-1; abundance: -; v_gene: TRBV25-1; CDR3nt: TGTGCCAGCAGTGAGAGTGGCGTTAGCTCCTACAATGAGCAGTTCTTC; CDR3aa: CASSESGVSSYNEQFF
d_gene: -; j_gene: TRBJ2-6; abundance: -; v_gene: TRBV20-1; CDR3nt: TGCAGTGCCCCGGATCTATCTTCTGGGGCCAACGTCCTGACTTTC; CDR3aa: CSAPDLSSGANVLTF
d_gene: -; j_gene: TRBJ2-3; abundance: few; v_gene: TRBV27; CDR3nt: TGTGCCAGCAGTTTACAACGGGACAAGGTCCTGTATTTT; CDR3aa: CASSLQRDKVLYF
d_gene: TRBD2; j_gene: TRBJ2-3; abundance: once; v_gene: TRBV7-2; CDR3nt: TGTGCCAGCAGCTTAGCGTCAGGACTAGCTGGTAGCACAGATACGCAGTATTTT; CDR3aa: CASSLASGLAGSTDTQYF
d_gene: TRBD1; j_gene: TRBJ2-5; abundance: few; v_gene: TRBV9; CDR3nt: TGTGCCAGCAGCCCCCGTGCAGGGGGCATGGAGACCCAGTACTTC; CDR3aa: CASSPRAGGMETQYF
d_gene: -; j_gene: TRBJ1-4; abundance: -; v_gene: TRBV6-5; CDR3nt: TGTGCCAGCACTCCCGGAACTTCTAATGAAAAACTGTTTTTT; CDR3aa: CASTPGTSNEKLFF
d_gene: -; j_gene: TRBJ2-7; abundance: few; v_gene: TRBV27; CDR3nt: TGTGCCAGCGGAAGTCCGTATAGGGGCGAGCAGTACTTC; CDR3aa: CASGSPYRGEQYF
d_gene: TRBD1; j_gene: TRBJ2-5; abundance: -; v_gene: TRBV6-5; CDR3nt: TGTGCCAGCAGTTACTCGATAGGGGGCCCAGAGACCCAGTACTTC; CDR3aa: CASSYSIGGPETQYF
d_gene: -; j_gene: TRBJ2-7; abundance: -; v_gene: TRBV11-2; CDR3nt: TGTGCCAGCAGACGTAGAGGGGGGGACGCCGAGCAGTACTTC; CDR3aa: CASRRRGGDAEQYF
d_gene: -; j_gene: TRBJ2-7; abundance: -; v_gene: TRBV3-1; CDR3nt: TGTGCCAGCAGCCGTAGGGGAAAAACCTACGAGCAGTACTTC; CDR3aa: CASSRRGKTYEQYF
d_gene: -; j_gene: TRBJ2-1; abundance: -; v_gene: TRBV20-1; CDR3nt: TGCAGTGCGGTCGGACTGGCAGAGGGTACTCAGTTCTTC; CDR3aa: CSAVGLAEGTQFF
d_gene: -; j_gene: TRBJ2-3; abundance: few; v_gene: TRBV10-3; CDR3nt: TGTGCCATCAGTGAGTCTCGGGAGAGCACAGATACGCAGTATTTT; CDR3aa: CAISESRESTDTQYF
d_gene: TRBD2; j_gene: TRBJ2-3; abundance: -; v_gene: TRBV7-2; CDR3nt: TGTGCCAGCAGCTTAGCGCTCGGGGGGAATACGCAGTATTTT; CDR3aa: CASSLALGGNTQYF
d_gene: TRBD1; j_gene: TRBJ1-1; abundance: -; v_gene: TRBV5-1; CDR3nt: TGCGCCAGCAGCCTACAGGGGGGGAGCACTGAAGCTTTCTTT; CDR3aa: CASSLQGGSTEAFF
d_gene: TRBD2; j_gene: TRBJ2-1; abundance: few; v_gene: TRBV10-3; CDR3nt: TGTGCCATCAGTGAGGCGGGGGATGAGCAGTTCTTC; CDR3aa: CAISEAGDEQFF
d_gene: -; j_gene: TRBJ2-5; abundance: -; v_gene: TRBV25-1; CDR3nt: TGTGCCAGCAGTGAATATAGGGGGAAGGACCAAGAGACCCAGTACTTC; CDR3aa: CASSEYRGKDQETQYF
d_gene: -; j_gene: TRBJ2-1; abundance: -; v_gene: TRBV3-1; CDR3nt: TGTGCCAGCAGCCAAGCCGGGATCCGCGAGGAGCAGTTCTTC; CDR3aa: CASSQAGIREEQFF
d_gene: -; j_gene: TRBJ2-7; abundance: few; v_gene: TRBV4-2; CDR3nt: TGTGCCAGCAGCCAAGTTAAGGGGCCGACCTACGAGCAGTACTTC; CDR3aa: CASSQVKGPTYEQYF
d_gene: TRBD1; j_gene: TRBJ2-7; abundance: -; v_gene: TRBV20-1; CDR3nt: TGCAGTGCTAGATGGGGGACAGCCTACGAGCAGTACTTC; CDR3aa: CSARWGTAYEQYF
d_gene: -; j_gene: TRBJ2-4; abundance: few; v_gene: TRBV6-5; CDR3nt: TGTGCCAGCAGTTTCGGCAGAGAAAACATTCAGTACTTC; CDR3aa: CASSFGRENIQYF
d_gene: -; j_gene: TRBJ2-5; abundance: few; v_gene: TRBV12-3/TRBV12-4; CDR3nt: TGTGCCAGCAGTTTAGAATGGGGGATGGAGACCCAGTACTTC; CDR3aa: CASSLEWGMETQYF
d_gene: TRBD2; j_gene: TRBJ2-1; abundance: few; v_gene: TRBV6-1; CDR3nt: TGTGCCAGCAGTGCCCAGGGAGGGTCCTACAATGAGCAGTTCTTC; CDR3aa: CASSAQGGSYNEQFF
d_gene: TRBD2; j_gene: TRBJ2-1; abundance: few; v_gene: TRBV9; CDR3nt: TGTGCCAGCAGCGTAGGGGGGGGACTAGCGGACAATGAGCAGTTCTTC; CDR3aa: CASSVGGGLADNEQFF
d_gene: TRBD2; j_gene: TRBJ2-7; abundance: -; v_gene: TRBV20-1; CDR3nt: TGCAGTGCTAGCAGCGGGAGGGCCTCATGCTACGAGCAGTACTTC; CDR3aa: CSASSGRASCYEQYF
d_gene: -; j_gene: TRBJ1-1; abundance: -; v_gene: TRBV29-1; CDR3nt: TGCAGCGTTGAATGGGATGAAGGTTGGACTGAAGCTTTCTTT; CDR3aa: CSVEWDEGWTEAFF
d_gene: -; j_gene: TRBJ2-1; abundance: few; v_gene: TRBV12-3/TRBV12-4; CDR3nt: TGTGCCAGCAGCCTCCTCACGGAGGGGCCCTACAATGAGCAGTTCTTC; CDR3aa: CASSLLTEGPYNEQFF
d_gene: -; j_gene: TRBJ2-7; abundance: few; v_gene: TRBV4-1; CDR3nt: TGCGCCAGCAGCCAAGAATCCAGGGATCGTTACGAGCAGTACTTC; CDR3aa: CASSQESRDRYEQYF
d_gene: -; j_gene: TRBJ1-4; abundance: -; v_gene: TRBV5-1; CDR3nt: TGCGCCAGCAAAGGGACGGCTAATGAAAAACTGTTTTTT; CDR3aa: CASKGTANEKLFF
d_gene: -; j_gene: TRBJ2-1; abundance: -; v_gene: TRBV7-3; CDR3nt: TGTGCCAGCAGCTTTGGTGGGGACTCCTACAATGAGCAGTTCTTC; CDR3aa: CASSFGGDSYNEQFF
d_gene: -; j_gene: TRBJ2-1; abundance: -; v_gene: TRBV9; CDR3nt: TGTGCCAGCAGCGTAGCTGGGCAGAGGTACAATGAGCAGTTCTTC; CDR3aa: CASSVAGQRYNEQFF
d_gene: -; j_gene: TRBJ2-1; abundance: -; v_gene: TRBV11-1; CDR3nt: TGTGCCAGCACCTTAAGGTTAACTAGTAAGGGCAATGAGCAGTTCTTC; CDR3aa: CASTLRLTSKGNEQFF
d_gene: TRBD2; j_gene: TRBJ2-1; abundance: -; v_gene: TRBV7-6; CDR3nt: TGTGCCAGCAGCTTAGTCTTGCGGGAGAGCTCCTACAATGAGCAGTTCTTC; CDR3aa: CASSLVLRESSYNEQFF
d_gene: TRBD1; j_gene: TRBJ2-2; abundance: -; v_gene: TRBV5-1; CDR3nt: TGCGCCAGCAGCACCGACAGGGCGGCCGGGGAGCTGTTTTTT; CDR3aa: CASSTDRAAGELFF
d_gene: TRBD1; j_gene: TRBJ1-5; abundance: -; v_gene: TRBV5-4; CDR3nt: TGTGCCAGCAGCTTGGGAGGGACAGGGTTAAATCAGCCCCAGCATTTT; CDR3aa: CASSLGGTGLNQPQHF